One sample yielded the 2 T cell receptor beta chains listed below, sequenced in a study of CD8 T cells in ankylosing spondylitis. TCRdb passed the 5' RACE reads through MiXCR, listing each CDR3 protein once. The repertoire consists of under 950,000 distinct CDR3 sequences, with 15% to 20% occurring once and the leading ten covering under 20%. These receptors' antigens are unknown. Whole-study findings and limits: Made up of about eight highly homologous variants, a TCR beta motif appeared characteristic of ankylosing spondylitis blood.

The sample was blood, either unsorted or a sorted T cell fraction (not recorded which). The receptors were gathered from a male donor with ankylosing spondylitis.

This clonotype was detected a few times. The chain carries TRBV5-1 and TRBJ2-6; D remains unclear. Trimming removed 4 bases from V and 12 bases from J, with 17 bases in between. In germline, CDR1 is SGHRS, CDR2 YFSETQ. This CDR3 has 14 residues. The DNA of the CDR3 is TGCGCCAGCAGCCGAGATGTTTTGGGGTCCGTCCTGACTTTC. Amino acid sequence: CASSRDVLGSVLTF.

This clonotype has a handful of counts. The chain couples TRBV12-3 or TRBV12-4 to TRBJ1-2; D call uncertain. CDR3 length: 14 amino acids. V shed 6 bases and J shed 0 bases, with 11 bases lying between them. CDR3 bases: TGTGCCAGCAGCTCCGGCCGAGCTAACTATGGCTACACCTTC. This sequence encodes CASSSGRANYGYTF.